Presented here are 32 T cell receptor beta chains from one specimen sequenced in a study of beta chain features in type 1 diabetes (dated by TCRdb to the late 2010s). General study outcomes and caveats: A moderate but significant shortening of TCRB CDR3 length was observed in type 1 diabetes patients in all four CD4+ subsets.

What these receptors recognize is not known. Libraries were made using the immunoSEQ multiplex PCR assay. The entire amount of isolated RNA was reverse transcribed using the High Capacity cDNA Reverse Transcription Kit, so the sequenced TCRB transcripts were expressed ones. TCRdb retrieved this table from immuneACCESS and kept in-frame rearrangements only. Not all clones are present; in checked studies, unresolved V genes account for under half, and no reason is known for the remainder. In this sample the table shows tens of thousands of clones, 66% of which occur a single time. Approximately 2% of the sample goes to the ten largest clones. The sample was Tregs from blood. The cell subset or site label for this specimen denotes: regulatory CD4+ T cells. The receptors originated from a woman between 18 and 29 years old with type 1 diabetes.

The gene calls are TRBV23-1 and TRBJ2-7; 8 bases align to TRBD1. Being an ORF, TRBV23-1 has a function that is uncertain. The CDR3 sequence is 16 residues long. The V gene end was trimmed by 8 bases and the J gene end by 0 bases; junction bases not matched to a gene: 12. CDR3 DNA sequence: TGCGCCAGCCCTCAATCGGGGACAGGTGACTCCTACGAGCAGTACTTC. It translates to CASPQSGTGDSYEQYF.

The chain is built from TRBV2 and TRBJ2-3; 7 bases match TRBD1. With V trimmed by 4 bases and J by 4 bases, 5 bases remained unmatched. The CDR3 runs to 14 residues. Germline V gene sequence: CDR1 SNHLY, CDR2 FYNNEI. In nucleotides, the CDR3 is TGTGCCAGCAGTGCACAGGGGTTAGCAGATACGCAGTATTTT. It encodes CASSAQGLADTQYF.

The chain employs TRBV6-6 and TRBJ1-1; TRBD1 matches 7 bases. CDR3 size: 16 residues. V gave up 0 bases and J gave up 5 bases; unmatched junction bases: 9. Germline V lookup: CDR1 MNHNY, CDR2 SVGAGI (reference sequence). The CDR3 sequence is CASSYSPSTGRTEAFF. The CDR3 DNA sequence: TGTGCCAGCAGTTACTCTCCATCGACAGGGAGGACTGAAGCTTTCTTT.

As DNA, the CDR3 is TGTGCCAGCAGTCTCCTCCCGGGGAAACAGCCCCAGCATTTT. Its protein product is CASSLLPGKQPQHF. The chain links TRBV27 to TRBJ1-5; D unresolved. CDR3 size: 14 residues. CDR1 MNHEY and CDR2 SMNVEV come from the germline V gene (reference sequence). V was trimmed by 5 bases and J by 7 bases, leaving 15 bases between them.

The CDR3 DNA reads TGTGCCACTAGAGGACAGGGGTACTATGGCTACACCTTC. Its translation: CATRGQGYYGYTF. The rearrangement links TRBV19 to TRBJ1-2; 9 bases are a match to TRBD1. The CDR3 runs 13 residues. The V gene's germline CDR1 is LNHDA and CDR2 SQIVND (reference sequence). Trimming at V came to 10 bases and at J to 3 bases, leaving 6 bases not matched to a gene. Full variable domain (rest looked up from reference TRBV19 and TRBJ1-2): DGGITQSPKYLFRKEGQNVTLSCEQNLNHDAMYWYRQDPGQGLRLIYYSQIVNDFQKGDIAEGYSVSREKKESFPLTVTSAQKNPTAFYLCATRGQGYYGYTFGSGTRLTVV.

The chain links TRBV7-9 to TRBJ2-5, with D perhaps matching TRBD2 (7 bases). The J call may be faulty, since TRBJ2-7 better matches the DNA end. Per the germline V gene, CDR1 is SEHNR and CDR2 is FQNEAQ (reference sequence). This CDR3 region has 14 residues. The CDR3 region has the DNA TGTGCCAGCAACCGAGGGGGGGGGACCTACGAGCAGTACTTC. It yields the protein CASNRGGGTYEQYF.

The chain carries TRBV27 and TRBJ1-6; 7 bases align to TRBD1. V was pared by 0 bases and J by 6 bases, with 2 bases of the junction left unmatched. CDR3 size: 15 residues. Germline CDR1 and CDR2: MNHEY and SMNVEV (reference sequence). CDR3 DNA: TGTGCCAGCAGTTTATCGCAGGGGGTTAATTCACCCCTCCACTTT. It encodes CASSLSQGVNSPLHF.

The chain carries TRBV5-1 and TRBJ1-2; maybe TRBD1 (5 bases). The V and J ends lost 0 bases and 2 bases respectively, with 8 bases between them. The CDR3 spans 14 residues. Per the germline V gene, CDR1 is SGHRS and CDR2 is YFSETQ. CDR3 region: CASSLVGGNYGYTF. For the CDR3, the DNA is TGCGCCAGCAGCTTGGTTGGGGGGAACTATGGCTACACCTTC.

This clone was counted a few times. The chain couples TRBV11-2 to TRBJ1-3, with D hard to call. Germline V CDR1 and CDR2: SGHAT, FQNNGV. The CDR3 runs 15 residues. Trimming removed 3 bases from V and 0 bases from J, with 9 bases in between. Here the CDR3 DNA reads TGTGCCAGCAGCTTTCGTACAACCTCTGGAAACACCATATATTTT. Its translation is CASSFRTTSGNTIYF.

The CDR3 protein is CASTSDGETQYF. The CDR3 DNA reads TGCGCCAGCACTTCTGACGGGGAGACCCAGTACTTC. The chain links TRBV5-1 to TRBJ2-5; D uncertain. The CDR3 has 12 amino acids. Germline lookup yields CDR1 SGHRS and CDR2 YFSETQ. Between the trimmed V and J ends, which lost 6 bases and 5 bases, there was a span of 11 bases.

J is TRBJ1-5 and V is TRBV7-2, with 7 bases matching TRBD1. Germline CDR1 SGHTA, CDR2 FQGNSA. The CDR3 loop spans 14 amino acids. Germline trimming cut 1 base from V and 6 bases from J; bases unmatched to any gene: 3. CDR3 coding DNA: TGTGCCAGCAGCTTAGACAGGGGAGGTCAGCCCCAGCATTTT. Amino acid sequence: CASSLDRGGQPQHF.

The V gene is TRBV7-9, the J gene TRBJ1-1, with D unclear. This CDR3 has 14 amino acids. The V and J ends lost 0 bases and 0 bases respectively, with 5 bases between them. Germline assignment: CDR1 SEHNR and CDR2 FQNEAQ (reference sequence). Written as DNA, the CDR3 is TGTGCCAGCAGCTTAGCCCCTTTGAACACTGAAGCTTTCTTT. Translated: CASSLAPLNTEAFF.

This clone showed up just a few times. The rearrangement joins TRBV7-9 to TRBJ1-6; D is unclear. Trimming cost V 0 bases and J 7 bases, with 7 bases left between them. CDR1 is SEHNR, CDR2 FQNEAQ, per germline (reference sequence). This CDR3 spans 14 amino acids. The CDR3 here is CASSLASQNSPLHF. CDR3 nucleotide sequence: TGTGCCAGCAGCTTAGCCTCCCAGAATTCACCCCTCCACTTT.

The chain is built from TRBV4-2 and TRBJ2-5; tentative D call: TRBD2 (6 bases). Germline lookup yields CDR1 LGHNA and CDR2 YNFKEQ. The CDR3 is made up of 16 amino acids. Deletions cut 0 bases from V and 5 bases from J, with 16 bases between. CDR3 sequence reads: CASSQDWGLARETQYF. The CDR3 DNA is TGTGCCAGCAGCCAAGATTGGGGACTGGCTAGGGAGACCCAGTACTTC.

This clone showed up just a few times. The CDR3 spells CASSRGASGGYTDTQYF. In DNA, the CDR3 is TGTGCCAGCAGCCGAGGGGCTAGCGGGGGTTACACAGATACGCAGTATTTT. The gene calls are TRBV9 and TRBJ2-3, with 10 bases fitting TRBD2. Trimming at V came to 4 bases and at J to 2 bases, leaving 10 bases not matched to a gene. This CDR3 contains 17 residues. In germline, CDR1 is SGDLS, CDR2 YYNGEE.

This chain links TRBV5-4 with TRBJ2-3; 10 positions agree with TRBD2. V shed 4 bases and J 10 bases; nucleotides not matched to a gene: 12. This CDR3 comprises 15 residues. The germline gives CDR1 SGHNT, CDR2 YYREEE (reference sequence). CDR3 residues: CASSNGTSVSRAQYF. The CDR3 DNA reads TGTGCCAGCAGCAACGGGACTAGCGTTTCGAGGGCGCAGTATTTT.

The chain is built from TRBV6-1 and TRBJ2-5; unclear D gene. The V end was cut by 7 bases, the J end by 5 bases, with 11 bases between. Looked up from germline, CDR1 is MNHNS and CDR2 is SASEGT. This CDR3 has 12 amino acids. DNA of the CDR3: TGTGCCAGCACTCCCCTGCAGGAGACCCAGTACTTC. It translates to CASTPLQETQYF.

This clone was detected only a few times. CDR3 sequence (DNA): TGTGCCAGCAGCAAAGGCGGGGGCCCTAACTACAATGAGCAGTTCTTC. Translating gives CASSKGGGPNYNEQFF. The V and J genes are TRBV21-1 and TRBJ2-1; the D call in the table, TRBD2, was not verified against the DNA. TRBV21-1 is shown as a pseudogene. The CDR3 length is 16 residues.

The chain carries TRBV7-2 and TRBJ2-5, with 8 bases lining up with TRBD1. The junction had 5 bases not matched to a gene; V was cut back by 5 bases and J by 0 bases. The CDR3 is made up of 15 amino acids. The V gene's germline CDR1 is SGHTA and CDR2 FQGNSA. CDR3 residues: CASSGDRGYQETQYF. The CDR3 region has the DNA TGTGCCAGCAGCGGAGACAGGGGTTACCAAGAGACCCAGTACTTC. Full variable domain (outside the CDR3, taken from reference TRBV7-2 and TRBJ2-5): GAGVSQSPSNKVTEKGKDVELRCDPISGHTALYWYRQSLGQGLEFLIYFQGNSAPDKSGLPSDRFSAERTGGSVSTLTIQRTQQEDSAVYLCASSGDRGYQETQYFGPGTRLLVL.

The chain carries TRBV20-1 and TRBJ2-7; a possible D gene is TRBD1 (5 bases). From germline, CDR1 is DFQATT and CDR2 SNEGSKA (reference sequence). With 3 bases removed from V and 7 bases from J, the gap between germline ends came to 7 bases. The CDR3 contains 10 residues. This CDR3 reads CSASAGEQYF. The CDR3 region has the DNA TGCAGTGCTAGTGCAGGGGAGCAGTACTTC.

This chain joins TRBV6-5 and TRBJ2-5, with 9 positions matching TRBD1. CDR1 and CDR2 (germline): MNHEY, SVGAGI. This CDR3 is 15 amino acids long. The V gene end was trimmed by 6 bases and the J gene end by 9 bases; junction bases not matched to a gene: 14. CDR3 protein: CASSPMGQGPWAQYF. The CDR3 DNA sequence: TGTGCCAGCAGCCCCATGGGACAGGGTCCTTGGGCCCAGTACTTC.

The J gene is TRBJ2-5, the V gene TRBV5-5; D is uncertain. This CDR3 has 13 amino acids. CDR1 is SGHKS, CDR2 YYEKEE, per germline (reference sequence). Trimming shortened V by 4 bases and J by 0 bases, and 7 bases separated the two germline ends. In DNA, the CDR3 is TGTGCCAGCAGCCTACCGCACCAAGAGACCCAGTACTTC. This sequence encodes CASSLPHQETQYF.

The gene calls are TRBV5-1 and TRBJ1-6, with a possible D match to TRBD1 (5 bases). CDR3 length equals 15 residues. The ends were cut back, 0 bases at V and 4 bases at J, with 8 bases in the middle. In germline, CDR1 is SGHRS, CDR2 YFSETQ. For the CDR3, the DNA is TGCGCCAGCAGCTTGGGACAGACGTATAATTCACCCCTCCACTTT. It codes for CASSLGQTYNSPLHF.

The rearrangement links TRBV10-3 to TRBJ2-7; 9 nucleotides match TRBD2. CDR1 ENHRY and CDR2 SYGVKD come from the germline V gene. V was pared by 4 bases and J by 0 bases, with 7 bases of the junction left unmatched. CDR3 length: 16 residues. In DNA, the CDR3 is TGTGCCATCAGTGCCGCTAGCGGGATTGACTCCTACGAGCAGTACTTC. Protein sequence: CAISAASGIDSYEQYF.

J is TRBJ2-7 and V is TRBV5-4; 14 bases map to TRBD2. The CDR3 consists of 15 residues. V lost 5 bases and J lost 4; bases outside the gene matches: 5. In germline, CDR1 is SGHNT, CDR2 YYREEE (reference sequence). The CDR3 coding sequence is TGTGCCAGCAGTGGGACTAGCGGGAGTCAGTACGAGCAGTACTTC. This translates into CASSGTSGSQYEQYF.

The chain is built from TRBV7-2 and TRBJ1-1; no definite D call. The CDR3 totals 15 residues. Trimming cost V 2 bases and J 1 base, with 11 bases left between them. Per germline, CDR1 SGHTA and CDR2 FQGNSA. The CDR3 sequence: CASSLYEATNTEAFF. CDR3 sequence (DNA): TGTGCCAGCAGCTTATATGAAGCGACGAACACTGAAGCTTTCTTT.

Only one count was recorded for this clone. V usage is TRBV7-9 and J usage is TRBJ2-1, with 7 bases lining up with TRBD2. This CDR3 spans 15 amino acids. Unmatched junction bases numbered 7, after V lost 8 bases and J lost 0 bases. CDR1 is SEHNR, CDR2 FQNEAQ, per germline (reference sequence). Written as DNA, the CDR3 is TGTGCCAGCGCCGGGGGGAGGCTCTCCTACAATGAGCAGTTCTTC. As protein: CASAGGRLSYNEQFF.

The V call is TRBV9, the J call TRBJ2-7; possibly TRBD1 for D (6 bases). Trimming removed 1 base from V and 5 bases from J, with 13 bases in between. Germline CDR1 and CDR2: SGDLS and YYNGEE. The CDR3 has 14 residues. The CDR3 reads CASSVQGKDNEQYF. For the CDR3, the DNA is TGTGCCAGCAGCGTACAGGGGAAAGACAACGAGCAGTACTTC.

The chain links TRBV5-1 to TRBJ2-2, with unresolved D. In germline, CDR1 is SGHRS, CDR2 YFSETQ. V was clipped by 4 bases and J by 4 bases, with 17 bases between them. The CDR3 runs 16 residues. CDR3 bases: TGCGCCAGCAGCCAGAGACCTTCGGGTCTCACCGGGGAGCTGTTTTTT. This translates into CASSQRPSGLTGELFF.

The chain uses TRBV10-3 and TRBJ1-4, with TRBD1 as a possible D gene (6 bases). The germline gives CDR1 ENHRY, CDR2 SYGVKD. The CDR3 extends over 14 amino acids. The V and J ends lost 11 bases and 7 bases respectively, with 20 bases between them. The CDR3 DNA sequence: TGTGCCGCAAAGGCGGACAGCTCGGCTGAAAAACTGTTTTTT. Its translation: CAAKADSSAEKLFF.

Here the CDR3 DNA reads TGCACCAGCAGAACCCCGACAGCCTCGTGTAGCAATCAGCCCCAGCATTTT. Encoded protein: CTSRTPTASCSNQPQHF. The rearrangement uses TRBV1 and TRBJ1-5; the listed D gene, TRBD1, was not tested against the DNA. TRBV1 is a pseudogene segment. The CDR3 runs to 17 residues.

This chain links TRBV28 with TRBJ2-4; D is perhaps TRBD2 (6 bases). The CDR3 runs 12 residues. The ends were cut back, 8 bases at V and 6 bases at J, with 11 bases in the middle. The germline gives CDR1 MDHEN, CDR2 SYDVKM. CDR3 residues: CASGGSVNIQYF. The DNA for the CDR3 is TGTGCCAGCGGGGGGTCCGTAAACATTCAGTACTTC. Full variable domain (rest looked up from reference TRBV28 and TRBJ2-4): DVKVTQSSRYLVKRTGEKVFLECVQDMDHENMFWYRQDPGLGLRLIYFSYDVKMKEKGDIPEGYSVSREKKERFSLILESASTNQTSMYLCASGGSVNIQYFGAGTRLSVL.